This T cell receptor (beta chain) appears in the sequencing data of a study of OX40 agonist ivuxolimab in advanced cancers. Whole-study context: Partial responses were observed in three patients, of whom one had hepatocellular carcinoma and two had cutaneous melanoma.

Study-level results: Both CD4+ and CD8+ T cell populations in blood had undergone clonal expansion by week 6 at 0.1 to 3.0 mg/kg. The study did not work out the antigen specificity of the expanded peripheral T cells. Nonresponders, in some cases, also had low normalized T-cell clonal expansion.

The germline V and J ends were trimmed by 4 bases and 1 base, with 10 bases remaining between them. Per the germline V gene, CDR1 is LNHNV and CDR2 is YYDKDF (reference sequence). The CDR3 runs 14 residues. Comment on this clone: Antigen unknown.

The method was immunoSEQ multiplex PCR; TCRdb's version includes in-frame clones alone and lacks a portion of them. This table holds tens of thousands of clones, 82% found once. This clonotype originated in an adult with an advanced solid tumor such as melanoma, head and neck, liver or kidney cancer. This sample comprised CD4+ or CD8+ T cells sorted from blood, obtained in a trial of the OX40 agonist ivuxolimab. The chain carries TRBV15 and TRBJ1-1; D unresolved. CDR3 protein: CATSTRHPNTEAFF. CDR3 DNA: TGTGCCACCAGCACTAGACACCCGAACACTGAAGCTTTCTTT.